The 24 T cell receptor beta chains below were found in one sample sequenced in a study of CD8 T cells in Susac syndrome. Reverse transcription used about 0.45 to 1 ug RNA and random hexamers. One entry per CDR3 protein, called by TCRdb with MiXCR from the immunoSEQ multiplex PCR reads. The table lists about 180,000 distinct CDR3 sequences, 95% of them singletons. Material: CD8+ T cells from PBMCs. These receptors all stem from a human donor with multiple sclerosis.

V and J are TRBV28 and TRBJ2-1; 7 positions agree with TRBD2. Per germline, CDR1 MDHEN and CDR2 SYDVKM. V was clipped by 6 bases and J by 4 bases; unmatched bases: 9. The CDR3 totals 15 residues. CDR3 residues: CASRPTGGTYNEQFF. CDR3 nucleotide sequence: TGTGCCAGCAGGCCTACCGGGGGGACGTACAATGAGCAGTTCTTC.

The CDR3 coding sequence is TGTGCCAGCAGCTTAGGGGGGGAGCTGAGCAATCAGCCCCAGCATTTT. This gives the protein CASSLGGELSNQPQHF. The J gene is TRBJ1-5, the V gene TRBV7-9; a possible D gene is TRBD1 (5 bases). The CDR3 has 16 amino acids. Per germline, CDR1 SEHNR and CDR2 FQNEAQ (reference sequence). V lost 1 base and J lost 1, with 11 bases in between.

The chain uses TRBV6-4 and TRBJ2-3, with a possible D match to TRBD2 (5 bases). The CDR3 consists of 12 residues. In germline, CDR1 is MRHNA, CDR2 SNTAGT. Between the trimmed V and J ends, which lost 7 bases and 5 bases, there was a span of 10 bases. CDR3: CASIGLLDTQYF. The DNA for the CDR3 is TGTGCCAGCATCGGACTCCTAGATACGCAGTATTTT.

The chain uses TRBV2 and TRBJ2-1, with 7 nucleotides matching TRBD1. J lost 4 bases, V lost 3 bases, and 9 bases had no gene match. The germline CDR1 and CDR2 sequences are SNHLY and FYNNEI. The CDR3 spans 16 residues. CDR3 DNA: TGTGCCAGCAGTGATCTCGGGACAGCTACATACAATGAGCAGTTCTTC. Translated: CASSDLGTATYNEQFF.

The rearrangement links TRBV13 to TRBJ2-5; D possibly matches TRBD1 or TRBD2 (5 bases each). The CDR3 spans 16 residues. CDR1 and CDR2 (germline): PRHDT, FYEKMQ (reference sequence). V was cut by 4 bases and J by 2 bases, with 17 bases left in between. The CDR3 coding sequence is TGTGCCAGCAGCTGGGCCTGGGACGGAACGCAAGAGACCCAGTACTTC. Amino acid sequence: CASSWAWDGTQETQYF.

Concerning this clonotype itself: At one end the junction does not follow the germline gene, possibly because of a read error. The J gene is TRBJ2-1, the V gene TRBV20-1; D call uncertain. CDR1 is DFQATT and CDR2 is SNEGSKA in the germline V gene (reference sequence). This CDR3 is 13 amino acids long. The CDR3 region is CSAIGVSYNEQFF. The CDR3 region has the DNA TGCAGCGCTATAGGTGTATCCTACAATGAGCAGTTCTTC.

The rearrangement links TRBV9 to TRBJ1-1; D may be TRBD1 (5 bases). V lost 4 bases to trimming and J lost 1 base, with 14 bases between them. Germline V CDR1 and CDR2: SGDLS, YYNGEE. CDR3 size: 15 residues. The CDR3 nucleotides read TGTGCCAGCAGCCCCGGGGCAGCTTCGAACACTGAAGCTTTCTTT. This sequence encodes CASSPGAASNTEAFF.

J is TRBJ2-5 and V is TRBV12-3 or TRBV12-4; D might be TRBD1 or TRBD2, each matching 5 bases. The CDR3 runs to 14 residues. Trimming left V 7 bases short and J 10 bases short, with 22 bases between. CDR3 bases: TGTGCCAGCACCACGACGAGGGGAGAGGTAGACCAGTACTTC. Amino acids: CASTTTRGEVDQYF.

This clonotype was detected once. V is TRBV28 and J is TRBJ2-5; 11 bases match TRBD2. The V and J ends lost 3 bases and 4 bases, in that order; junction bases with no gene match: 7. The CDR3 is 16 residues long. In germline, CDR1 is MDHEN, CDR2 SYDVKM. The CDR3 loop is CASSLLAGGWGETQYF. CDR3 DNA: TGTGCCAGCAGTTTGCTAGCGGGAGGCTGGGGAGAGACCCAGTACTTC.

This chain connects TRBV6-5 to TRBJ2-3, with TRBD2 as a possible D gene (7 bases). V was pared by 2 bases and J by 2 bases, with 20 bases between. The CDR3 contains 18 residues. CDR1 and CDR2 (germline): MNHEY, SVGAGI. This chain's CDR3 is CASSYPPLGGAATDTQYF. The CDR3 DNA reads as TGTGCCAGCAGTTACCCGCCCCTGGGGGGGGCCGCCACAGATACGCAGTATTTT.

This clonotype was observed once. The chain uses TRBV28 and TRBJ2-1, with 14 bases that match TRBD2. V lost 6 bases to trimming and J lost 2 bases; unmatched junction nucleotides: 6. The CDR3 length is 17 residues. Per germline, CDR1 MDHEN and CDR2 SYDVKM. CDR3 DNA: TGTGCCAGCAGCCTGGGACTAGCGGGAGTACCCTACAATGAGCAGTTCTTC. Translating it yields CASSLGLAGVPYNEQFF. Full variable domain (remainder filled in from reference TRBV28 and TRBJ2-1): DVKVTQSSRYLVKRTGEKVFLECVQDMDHENMFWYRQDPGLGLRLIYFSYDVKMKEKGDIPEGYSVSREKKERFSLILESASTNQTSMYLCASSLGLAGVPYNEQFFGPGTRLTVL.

CDR3: CASSLTSLAGSYEQYF. CDR3 DNA: TGTGCCAGCAGCTTAACCTCGCTAGCGGGCTCCTACGAGCAGTACTTC. The V gene is TRBV7-2, the J gene TRBJ2-7; TRBD2 matches at 8 bases. This CDR3 is 16 amino acids long. V lost 2 bases and J lost 0; bases outside the gene matches: 6. The germline gives CDR1 SGHTA, CDR2 FQGNSA.

The chain is built from TRBV2 and TRBJ1-1; 8 bases match TRBD1. This CDR3 is built from 15 residues. Germline loops: CDR1 SNHLY, CDR2 FYNNEI. J gave up 6 bases and V 3 bases, and 9 bases lay outside the gene matches. Written as DNA, the CDR3 is TGTGCCAGCAGTGACCCCCCGGGACAGGCACCTGAAGCTTTCTTT. The encoded protein is CASSDPPGQAPEAFF.

The gene calls are TRBV2 and TRBJ2-1, with 8 nucleotides matching TRBD1. Germline CDR1 and CDR2: SNHLY and FYNNEI. The junction had 11 bases not matched to a gene; V was cut back by 10 bases and J by 9 bases. This CDR3 has 13 residues. For the CDR3, the DNA is TGTGCCACTCCCCCGGGACAGGATACTGAGCAGTTCTTC. As protein: CATPPGQDTEQFF.

This clonotype was counted a single time. The rearrangement joins TRBV14 to TRBJ2-2; D tentatively reads TRBD1 or TRBD2 (6 bases each). The CDR3 is 15 amino acids. Germline lookup yields CDR1 SGHDN and CDR2 FVKESK. V was shortened by 3 bases and J by 5 bases, with 13 bases between the two germline ends. CDR3 DNA: TGTGCCAGCAGCCAGCGCCAGGGGAGGACCGGGGAGCTGTTTTTT. Its protein is CASSQRQGRTGELFF.

The J gene is TRBJ1-2, the V gene TRBV5-6; D uncertain. CDR1 is SGHDT, CDR2 YYEEEE, per germline. The CDR3 consists of 14 residues. V shed 0 bases and J shed 0 bases, with 6 bases lying between them. CDR3 bases: TGTGCCAGCAGCTTGGACATATCTAACTATGGCTACACCTTC. It codes for CASSLDISNYGYTF. The full variable domain, with the rest looked up from reference TRBV5-6 and TRBJ1-2, is DAGVTQSPTHLIKTRGQQVTLRCSPKSGHDTVSWYQQALGQGPQFIFQYYEEEERQRGNFPDRFSGHQFPNYSSELNVNALLLGDSALYLCASSLDISNYGYTFGSGTRLTVV.

The chain has TRBV24-1 and TRBJ2-1; D tentatively fits TRBD1 or TRBD2 (5 bases each). The ends were cut back, 10 bases at V and 15 bases at J, with 30 bases in the middle. CDR1 and CDR2 (germline): KGHDR, SFDVKD. This CDR3 has 15 amino acids. CDR3 nucleotides: TGTGCCACGACAGATCACCTAGTGGAGCGGCTGGTATGGTTCTTC. Its translation: CATTDHLVERLVWFF.

This clonotype was observed a single time. This rearrangement joins TRBV27 to TRBJ2-1; maybe TRBD2 (5 bases). CDR1 MNHEY and CDR2 SMNVEV come from the germline V gene (reference sequence). The CDR3 totals 16 residues. Trimming cost V 4 bases and J 1 base, with 14 bases left between them. CDR3 DNA sequence: TGTGCCAGCAGTTATTTGGGAGCGCGATCCTACAATGAGCAGTTCTTC. Its translation is CASSYLGARSYNEQFF.

The rearrangement joins TRBV2 to TRBJ2-7, with a tentative D call TRBD2 (5 bases). The CDR3 sequence is 15 residues long. Germline V gene sequence: CDR1 SNHLY, CDR2 FYNNEI. The V end was cut by 3 bases, the J end by 0 bases, with 12 bases between. CDR3 coding DNA: TGTGCCAGCAGTGACATAGCGAGTAGCTCCTACGAGCAGTACTTC. Translated, it gives CASSDIASSSYEQYF.

The CDR3 region has the DNA TGTGCCAGCAGCCAAGACCCCAGTCCCTCCTACGAGCAGTACTTC. Its protein product is CASSQDPSPSYEQYF. The chain combines TRBV3-1 with TRBJ2-7; the D is unclear. Germline V CDR1 and CDR2: LGHDT, YNNKEL (reference sequence). V lost 0 bases and J lost 0, with 9 bases in between. This CDR3 is 15 amino acids long.

This chain connects TRBV27 to TRBJ2-1; no clear D gene. The CDR3 totals 12 residues. Trimming pared 5 bases from V and 8 bases from J, leaving 10 bases between. The germline CDR1 and CDR2 sequences are MNHEY and SMNVEV (reference sequence). The CDR3, as DNA: TGTGCCAGCAGTGGCGCTTGGGATGAGCAGTTCTTC. Its protein is CASSGAWDEQFF.

The rearrangement links TRBV7-8 to TRBJ2-6; no firm D call. CDR1 and CDR2 from the germline V gene are SGHVS and FQNEAQ. Trimming removed 4 bases at V and 0 bases at J, with 7 bases between. This CDR3 comprises 15 residues. The CDR3, as DNA: TGTGCCAGCAGCTGGGGTCACTCTGGGGCCAACGTCCTGACTTTC. Protein sequence: CASSWGHSGANVLTF.

This chain links TRBV7-9 with TRBJ2-1; 7 nucleotides align to TRBD2. This CDR3 has 14 residues. V shed 2 bases and J 8 bases; nucleotides not matched to a gene: 6. Germline lookup yields CDR1 SEHNR and CDR2 FQNEAQ (reference sequence). CDR3 in DNA: TGTGCCAGCAGCTTAAGTGTTGGGGGGGATGAGCAGTTCTTC. It encodes CASSLSVGGDEQFF.

The rearrangement joins TRBV6-5 to TRBJ1-1; D ambiguous. The germline V and J ends were trimmed by 4 bases and 5 bases, with 5 bases remaining between them. From germline, CDR1 is MNHEY and CDR2 SVGAGI. This CDR3 is 11 amino acids long. CDR3 amino acids: CASSSMTEAFF. The CDR3, as DNA: TGTGCCAGCAGTTCTATGACTGAAGCTTTCTTT.